Each of the 14 T cell receptor beta chains below was sequenced from the same sample in a study of T cells expressing NK-cell markers. TCRdb re-called the 5' RACE reads and catalogs CDR3 proteins one per entry, DNA excluded. This sample's table has some 410,000 distinct CDR3 sequences. Sequenced material: blood T cells: a sorted CD56 or NKG2C T cell subset, CD4+ or CD8+ T cells, or bulk PBMC T cells (not recorded which). The receptors come from a woman between 18 and 69 years old in good health.

The chain is built from TRBV7-9 and TRBJ2-5; TCRdb's D gene call, TRBD1, goes unchecked for lack of DNA. Germline CDR1 reads SEHNR; CDR2 reads FQNEAQ (reference sequence). The CDR3 consists of 16 residues. The CDR3 is CASSPPTPGEKETQYF.

The gene calls are TRBV7-3 and TRBJ2-3. The CDR3 spans 15 residues. The germline V gene has CDR1 SGHTA and CDR2 FQGTGA. CDR3 region: CASSLGRLSTDTQYF. The full variable domain, in which reference TRBV7-3 and TRBJ2-3 provide the parts outside the CDR3, is GAGVSQTPSNKVTEKGKYVELRCDPISGHTALYWYRQSLGQGPEFLIYFQGTGAADDSGLPNDRFFAVRPEGSVSTLKIQRTERGDSAVYLCASSLGRLSTDTQYFGPGTRLTVL.

The chain is built from TRBV7-8 and TRBJ2-3; checking the TCRdb D call of TRBD1 is not possible without DNA. This CDR3 has 13 residues. Per the germline V gene, CDR1 is SGHVS and CDR2 is FQNEAQ. CDR3 residues: CASSLREVDTQYF.

The rearrangement uses TRBV10-3 and TRBJ2-7; TCRdb calls TRBD1, which cannot be checked without DNA. Germline-derived CDR1 and CDR2 are ENHRY and SYGVKD. This CDR3 has 15 amino acids. The chain's CDR3 is CAISESGDGSYEQYF.

The chain links TRBV3-1 to TRBJ1-4. The CDR3 runs to 14 residues. CDR1 is LGHDT, CDR2 YNNKEL, per germline (reference sequence). The CDR3 sequence: CASSQGGYNEKLFF.

This chain's CDR3 is CASSSRGSGRTQETQYF. This chain connects TRBV28 to TRBJ2-5; lacking DNA, the TRBD2 call made by TCRdb goes unchecked. The germline gives CDR1 MDHEN, CDR2 SYDVKM. The CDR3 is made up of 17 amino acids.

The gene calls are TRBV3-1 and TRBJ2-1. The CDR3 extends over 12 amino acids. The germline V gene has CDR1 LGHDT and CDR2 YNNKEL (reference sequence). The CDR3 here is CASSSLSIGQFF.

The rearrangement links TRBV27 to TRBJ2-1; absent DNA, TCRdb's TRBD1 call cannot be checked. This CDR3 spans 14 amino acids. Looked up from germline, CDR1 is MNHEY and CDR2 is SMNVEV (reference sequence). The CDR3 is CASTHGLGGDEQFF.

This rearrangement joins TRBV3-1 to TRBJ2-2. The CDR3 is 13 amino acids. Germline V gene sequence: CDR1 LGHDT, CDR2 YNNKEL (reference sequence). CDR3: CASSEGGTGELFF.

This sequence joins TRBV29-1 and TRBJ1-2; TCRdb returns TRBD1, unconfirmable since there is no DNA. Germline V gene lookup returns CDR1 SQVTM and CDR2 ANQGSEA. This CDR3 has 14 residues. This chain's CDR3 is CSDRTIGADYGYTF.

This chain uses TRBV6-5 with TRBJ2-7; the TRBD1 assignment by TCRdb is unverifiable without DNA. This CDR3 comprises 15 residues. CDR1 is MNHEY and CDR2 is SVGAGI in the germline V gene. CDR3 region: CASSYGTGSSYEQYF.

The chain recombines TRBV6-2 or TRBV6-3 with TRBJ2-1; TCRdb returns TRBD2, unconfirmable since there is no DNA. Germline V CDR1 and CDR2: MNHEY, SVGEGT. CDR3 size: 13 residues. The CDR3 loop is CASSYSERDEQFF.

The CDR3 loop reads CASRLQGSAGNTIYF. The chain has TRBV7-2 and TRBJ1-3; TCRdb gives TRBD1 as the D gene, but with no DNA this cannot be confirmed. This CDR3 has 15 residues. Germline V gene sequence: CDR1 SGHTA, CDR2 FQGNSA.

The chain links TRBV25-1 to TRBJ2-6. CDR3 size: 14 residues. Germline-derived CDR1 and CDR2 are MGHDK and SYGVNS. CDR3 sequence: CASHPNWGANVLTF.